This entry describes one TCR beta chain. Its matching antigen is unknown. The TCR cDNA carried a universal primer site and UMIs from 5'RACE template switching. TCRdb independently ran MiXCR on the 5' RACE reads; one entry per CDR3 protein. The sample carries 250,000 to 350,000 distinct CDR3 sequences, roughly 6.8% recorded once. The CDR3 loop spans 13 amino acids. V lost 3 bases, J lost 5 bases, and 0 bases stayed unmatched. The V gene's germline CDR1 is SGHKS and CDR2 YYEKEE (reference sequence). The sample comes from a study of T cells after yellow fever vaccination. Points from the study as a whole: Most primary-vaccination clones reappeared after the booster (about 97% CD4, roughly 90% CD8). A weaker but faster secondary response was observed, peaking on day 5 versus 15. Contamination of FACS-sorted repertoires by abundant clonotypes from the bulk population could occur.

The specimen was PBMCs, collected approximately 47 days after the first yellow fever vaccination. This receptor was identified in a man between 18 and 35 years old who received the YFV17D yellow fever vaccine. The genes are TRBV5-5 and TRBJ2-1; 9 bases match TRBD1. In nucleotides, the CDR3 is TGTGCCAGCAGCTGGGACAGGGACAATGAGCAGTTCTTC. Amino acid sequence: CASSWDRDNEQFF.